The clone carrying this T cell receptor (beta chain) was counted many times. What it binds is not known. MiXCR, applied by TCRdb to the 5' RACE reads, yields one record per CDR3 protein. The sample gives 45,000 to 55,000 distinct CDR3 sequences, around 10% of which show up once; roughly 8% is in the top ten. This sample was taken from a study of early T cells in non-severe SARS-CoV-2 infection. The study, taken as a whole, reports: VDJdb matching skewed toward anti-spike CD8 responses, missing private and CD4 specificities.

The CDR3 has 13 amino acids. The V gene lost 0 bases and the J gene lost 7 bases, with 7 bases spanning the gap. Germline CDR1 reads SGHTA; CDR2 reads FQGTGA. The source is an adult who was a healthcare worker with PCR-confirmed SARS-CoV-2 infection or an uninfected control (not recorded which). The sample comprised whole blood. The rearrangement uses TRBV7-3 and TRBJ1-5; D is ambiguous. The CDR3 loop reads CASSLTFNQPQHF. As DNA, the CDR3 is TGTGCCAGCAGCTTAACTTTCAACCAGCCCCAGCATTTT.